This T cell receptor (beta chain) was captured by sequencing in a study of cytomegalovirus exposure and HLA in healthy donors. Study in general: Later, an analysis reported that the 110 or so validation repertoires had used the same platform as the 550 to 750 first-cohort repertoires. Study conclusions and caveats: In vitro, a few CMV-associated chains proved specific for CMV antigens. Around 160 TCR beta chains were listed as cytomegalovirus-associated.

On this clone itself: No antigen is known for it.

The ends lost 4 bases at V and 0 bases at J; junction bases unmatched: 4. The germline CDR1 and CDR2 sequences are SGDLS and YYNGEE. The CDR3 extends over 17 amino acids. The donors were part of the approximately 120-subject validation cohort, which stood apart from the approximately 640-subject first cohort. Sequencing was performed with immunoSEQ multiplex PCR; in TCRdb, only in-frame clones are kept and a portion is missing. Of 120,000 to 150,000 clones in the sample, roughly 86% are singletons; the top ten hold approximately 1.5%. The chain combines TRBV9 with TRBJ2-6; TRBD1 matches 10 bases. The receptor's source is a woman younger than 45 in good health and CMV-seronegative. Sequencing was carried out using PBMCs. The CDR3 is CASSPRDRGSGANVLTF. CDR3 bases: TGTGCCAGCAGCCCCAGGGACAGGGGCTCTGGGGCCAACGTCCTGACTTTC.